Listed below are T cell receptor beta chains from one sample, sequenced in a study of regulatory T cells in long-lasting Graves disease. From the multiplex PCR reads, TCRdb called clonotypes with MiXCR, one entry per CDR3 protein. Of a few hundred thousand distinct CDR3 sequences detected, roughly a quarter appear once; the ten largest clones hold around 26%. Sample: peripheral blood mononuclear cells (PBMCs), taken when the disease was refractory, from a patient treated with antithyroid drugs. These receptors came from a female donor with Graves disease. Each CDR3 is given with its conserved first and last residue. The order of the fields is CDR3 length, D gene, clone size, V gene, J gene, CDR3 DNA, CDR3 protein. D genes are given only for firm matches. Size is omitted from some rows. Given values are once, few, many or a class for expanded clones.

>15|TRBD1|many|TRBV28|TRBJ2-7
TGTGCCAGCAGTAGCGGGACAGGGGCGAGAGTCGAGCAGTACTTC
CASSSGTGARVEQYF
>16|NA|many|TRBV6-2/TRBV6-3|TRBJ1-2
TGTGCCAGCAGTTACCTCTCCGACGTCCCTAACTATGGCTACACCTTC
CASSYLSDVPNYGYTF
>16|NA|few|TRBV2|TRBJ2-7
TGTGCCAGCAGCCAAATCAAGGGAGGGGGTTGGGACGAGCAGTACTTC
CASSQIKGGGWDEQYF
>16|TRBD1|few|TRBV9|TRBJ1-5
TGTGCCAGCAGCGCCGAGGGGGCCGGAGGTCTGGAGCCCCAGCATTTT
CASSAEGAGGLEPQHF
>11|NA|NA|TRBV30|TRBJ1-2
TGTGCCTGGAATGTGGGCTATGGCTACACCTTC
CAWNVGYGYTF
>14|NA|many|TRBV28|TRBJ1-2
TGTGCCAGCAGTCCCCCCCCGCCAGGGGTTGGCTACACCTTC
CASSPPPPGVGYTF
>13|NA|NA|TRBV20-1|TRBJ1-2
TGCAGTGCGGCCGGGGGGGGAAACTATGGCTACACCTTC
CSAAGGGNYGYTF
>12|NA|NA|TRBV6-2/TRBV6-3|TRBJ2-1
TGTGCCACCCTTAGAGGGGGTAATGAGCAGTTCTTC
CATLRGGNEQFF
>15|NA|NA|TRBV5-1|TRBJ2-7
TGCGCCAGCAGCCGTCCCAACCTCGGCGTCGACGAGCAGTACTTC
CASSRPNLGVDEQYF
>14|NA|many|TRBV3-1|TRBJ2-7
TGTGCCAGCAGCCAAGATCTAGGCTCCTACGAGCAGTACTTC
CASSQDLGSYEQYF
>14|NA|NA|TRBV6-1|TRBJ1-3
TGTGCCAGCGGTACGGAGGGGCGCGTAAACACCATATATTTT
CASGTEGRVNTIYF
>15|NA|NA|TRBV7-9|TRBJ2-5
TGTGCCAGCAGCTTAGTCCCTTCAGGGCACGAGACCCAGTACTTC
CASSLVPSGHETQYF
>14|NA|many|TRBV7-8|TRBJ2-7
TGTGCCAGCAGCTTAGCGACCCCGTCCTACGAGCAGTACTTC
CASSLATPSYEQYF
>12|NA|once|TRBV20-1|TRBJ2-7
TGCAGTGCTAGCTCTCGGGGAGCCGAGCAGTACTTC
CSASSRGAEQYF
>11|TRBD1|NA|TRBV19|TRBJ2-5
TGTGCCAGCAACAGGGGGGAGACCCAGTACTTC
CASNRGETQYF
>15|TRBD1|NA|TRBV7-2|TRBJ2-7
TGTGCCAGCAGCTTAGGGACAGGTGGAACCTACGAGCAGTACTTC
CASSLGTGGTYEQYF
>15|NA|few|TRBV7-9|TRBJ2-3
TGTGCCAGCAGCTTAGACAGGACGCGCACAGATACGCAGTATTTT
CASSLDRTRTDTQYF
>14|NA|NA|TRBV5-1|TRBJ2-7
TGCGCCAGCAGCTTGGGGCAGGAAAGCTACGAGCAGTACTTC
CASSLGQESYEQYF
>16|TRBD1|many|TRBV2|TRBJ1-4
TGTGCCAGCAGTGGGATCTCTAGACAGGGGATGGCAAAACTGTTTTTT
CASSGISRQGMAKLFF
>12|NA|NA|TRBV10-3|TRBJ1-2
TGTGCCATCAGTGACAGCCACTATGGCTACACCTTC
CAISDSHYGYTF